Reported below is one T cell receptor beta chain. This clonotype was observed a few times. It lacks a known antigen. It has no much larger one-base neighbor in the sample; base qualities were not kept. PBMCs were isolated by Ficoll-Paque density gradient centrifugation. From the cysteine up to the phenylalanine, the CDR3 has a length of 13 residues. This entry keeps only the CDR3 DNA: 39 bases, framed from base 1. V and J are trimmed by 5 bases and 4 bases, and the gene matches miss 2 bases of the junction. CDR1 and CDR2, per the germline V gene (reference sequence), are LNHDA and SQIVND. These data come from a study of T-cell memory formation after mild COVID-19 listed by TCRdb under 2021. At the level of the whole study: Most TCR sequence clusters were specific to one of the two donors. Longitudinal TCRalpha and TCRbeta repertoire sequencing tracked T-cell clones expanding and contracting after mild COVID-19 in a couple of donors. Two young, previously healthy adult volunteers made up the cohort, one male and one female. Points the paper makes about the study in general: Only a couple of mild cases were covered in the study, and larger cohorts including severe cases with pre-infection samples were considered necessary. From day 15 to 85, contracting clones showed balanced CD4/CD8 phenotypes, whereas a second wave of clones that expanded from day 15 to 37 leaned towards CD4+. Contracting CD4+ clones turned up mainly in the CM and EM memory subsets, whereas EMRA was where CD8+ clones were enriched. SARS-CoV-2 specificity was not confirmed for the second-wave clones peaking on day 37. Some responding clones were found in pre-infection memory, which suggests that pre-existing cross-reactive memory T cells took part in the SARS-CoV-2 response.

This sample was sequenced with an Illumina NovaSeq 6000. TCRalpha and TCRbeta cDNA libraries were constructed by 5'RACE with constant-segment primers, with sample barcodes and unique molecular identifiers being introduced. Trizol reagent was used to extract RNA from every sample. Amplification of the libraries took two PCR steps, and the second step added a second sample barcode plus Illumina TruSeq adapters. Sequencing of libraries was performed on an Illumina NovaSeq with 2 x 150 bp paired-end reads. On the study's bioinformatics: With migec v1.2.7, reads were demultiplexed and then collapsed into UMI-guided consensus sequences. Using mixcr v2.1.11, the UMI consensuses were aligned to TRA and TRB V and J templates and assembled into clonotypes. Clonotypes were classified as expanded or contracted when called significant by both edgeR and NoisET, with noise models trained on biological replicates. For edgeR calls, a false discovery rate-adjusted p below 0.01 and a log2 fold-change threshold of 1 were applied. PCA with hierarchical clustering of max-normalized trajectories of the 1000 most abundant clonotypes was used as exploratory dynamics analysis. Each responding clone was given a CD4 or CD8 phenotype based on the CD4+ and CD8+ repertoires, which had been sequenced separately. TCRdb reworked the public reads: Q25 trimming with fastp, MiXCR clone assembly, productive beta chains retained. Merged by CDR3 protein, the rows form single entries marked with the most common genes and DNA. These V and J calls derive from TCRdb rather than the authors' analysis. The sample table shows about 440,000 distinct CDR3 sequences, and 20% are seen once. 7.5% to 10% of the sample is in the top ten clones.

What was sequenced was PBMCs or a T cell subset sorted from them (not recorded which). The chain is encoded by TRBV19 joined to TRBJ1-1; 9 middle bases align to TRBD1. The receptor comes from an adult woman who had mild COVID-19 (a few samples of this study predate the infection). The sample titles of this study are shuffled in the database, so cell type and time point are left out; the donor was told from shared clones. The CDR3 region has the sequence CASSATGGTEAFF. The bases are TGTGCCAGTAGTGCGACAGGGGGCACTGAAGCTTTCTTT.